This T cell receptor beta chain was recovered during a study of blood T cell repertoires in COVID-19. About the research overall: From the United States, Italy and Spain came samples of acute and convalescent COVID-19. PBMCs, B-cell-depleted T cells, or T cells were the source of the cDNA or gDNA that made up the material.

Method: immunoSEQ multiplex PCR; TCRdb's copy keeps in-frame clones and lacks some. The sample shows 110,000 to 150,000 clones, under 80% of them seen only once. The CDR3 covers 14 residues. Germline CDR1 SGHVS, CDR2 FNYEAQ. V gave up 5 bases and J gave up 6 bases; unmatched junction bases: 9. There are many counts of this clone. The source material was peripheral blood. The TCR was taken from a man between 60 and 75 years old with acute or convalescent COVID-19. The genes are TRBV7-6 and TRBJ2-7, with 8 positions matching TRBD2. The CDR3 coding sequence is TGTGCCAGCAGCCGTGGAGCGGGAGAGCTCGAGCAGTACTTC. Translation gives CASSRGAGELEQYF.